This TCR beta chain was identified during a study of blood T cell repertoires in COVID-19. Assay: immunoSEQ multiplex PCR; the TCRdb copy retains only in-frame clones and omits some. The sample carries roughly 58,000 clones, about 66% recorded once. The CDR3 runs to 14 residues. V lost 4 bases to trimming and J lost 5 bases, with 17 bases between them. Germline V gene sequence: CDR1 SQVTM, CDR2 ANQGSEA. This receptor was taken from a woman aged 55-70 years who had been exposed to COVID-19. Sequenced: PBMCs or T cells enriched from blood (not recorded which). V is TRBV29-1 and J is TRBJ2-5; D is possibly TRBD2 (6 bases). In DNA form, the CDR3 reads TGCAGCGTTGCCGCAGGTGTGGGGGGTGAGACCCAGTACTTC. Amino acid sequence: CSVAAGVGGETQYF.